This T cell receptor (beta chain) was identified during a study of blood T cells in healthy people across ages. A J-beta primer mix and a sample-barcoded 5' primer were used in a second PCR of roughly 6 to 11 cycles. TCRdb re-derived calls from the 5' RACE reads in MiXCR, one entry per CDR3 protein. Of 1.5 million to 1.9 million distinct CDR3 sequences listed, 35% to 45% are singletons. CDR1 DFQATT and CDR2 SNEGSKA come from the germline V gene (reference sequence). The V and J ends lost 0 bases and 4 bases respectively, with 10 bases between them. This CDR3 comprises 15 residues. This clonotype has more than one count but fewer than ten.

This clonotype was obtained from a woman aged 18-29 years in good health. The chain joins TRBV20-1 to TRBJ2-6; D not resolved. Sequenced: blood. The CDR3 DNA reads TGCAGTGCTAGAGATCTTGTGTCCGGGGCCAACGTCCTGACTTTC. This sequence encodes CSARDLVSGANVLTF.